Below are 24 T cell receptor beta chains sequenced from a single sample in a study of CD8 T cells in ankylosing spondylitis. Study observations and caveats: Several highly homologous variants made up a TCR beta motif, and this motif appeared characteristic of ankylosing spondylitis blood.

MiXCR, run by TCRdb on the 5' RACE reads, gives a single entry per CDR3 protein. Here the sample spans 750,000 to 850,000 distinct CDR3 sequences, over 9.5% being singletons. No antigens are known for them. The sequencing input was blood, either unsorted or a sorted T cell fraction (not recorded which). The receptors here all came from a male donor with ankylosing spondylitis.

This chain connects TRBV7-8 to TRBJ2-7, with TRBD2 matching 10 bases. The CDR3 extends over 18 amino acids. V trimming: 0 bases; J trimming: 2 bases; junction bases outside the gene matches: 10. Per the germline V gene, CDR1 is SGHVS and CDR2 is FQNEAQ. The CDR3 region has the DNA TGTGCCAGCAGCTTAGCGCACACGTATACTAGCGGGGCCTACGAGCAGTACTTC. Translating gives CASSLAHTYTSGAYEQYF.

The table lists this clonotype with a few counts. The rearrangement uses TRBV10-3 and TRBJ2-3; the match to TRBD2 covers 7 bases. The germline CDR1 and CDR2 sequences are ENHRY and SYGVKD. Losses at the gene ends were 8 bases for V and 0 bases for J; bases not matched to a gene: 8. The CDR3 length is 15 residues. The CDR3 sequence is CAISYGGFSTDTQYF. In DNA, the CDR3 is TGTGCCATCTCGTACGGGGGGTTTAGCACAGATACGCAGTATTTT.

This chain links TRBV10-3 with TRBJ1-4, with D unresolved. Germline lookup yields CDR1 ENHRY and CDR2 SYGVKD. The CDR3 loop spans 15 amino acids. Trimming took 4 bases from V and 4 from J, leaving 13 bases between them. This chain's CDR3 is CAISAGQNLNEKLFF. CDR3 DNA sequence: TGTGCCATCAGTGCTGGGCAGAACCTTAATGAAAAACTGTTTTTT.

This clonotype was detected a few times. The chain is built from TRBV12-3 or TRBV12-4 and TRBJ2-1; D perhaps matches TRBD2 (6 bases). The CDR3 consists of 14 residues. Trimming removed 3 bases at V and 6 bases at J, with 12 bases between. The DNA of the CDR3 is TGTGCCAGCAGTTTTGGGGGGAACAGCAATGAGCAGTTCTTC. Its translation is CASSFGGNSNEQFF.

The chain couples TRBV30 to TRBJ2-4; D might be TRBD1 or TRBD2, each matching 5 bases. The germline gives CDR1 GTSNPN, CDR2 SVGIG (reference sequence). The CDR3 consists of 14 residues. Trimming stripped 8 bases from V and 3 bases from J, with 17 bases between. This chain's CDR3 is CAVEGRGVKNIQYF. Written as DNA, the CDR3 is TGTGCCGTAGAGGGACGGGGAGTCAAAAACATTCAGTACTTC.

This clonotype was detected only a few times. The chain is built from TRBV29-1 and TRBJ1-2; weak D call: TRBD1 (5 bases). This CDR3 has 13 residues. The V end was cut by 2 bases, the J end by 4 bases, with 11 bases between. CDR1 is SQVTM, CDR2 ANQGSEA, per germline. In DNA, the CDR3 is TGCAGCGTTGAACAGGGAGACCGCTATGGCTACACCTTC. Encoded protein: CSVEQGDRYGYTF. Looking up the rest from reference TRBV29-1 and TRBJ1-2 gives the full variable domain: SAVISQKPSRDICQRGTSLTIQCQVDSQVTMMFWYRQQPGQSLTLIATANQGSEATYESGFVIDKFPISRPNLTFSTLTVSNMSPEDSSIYLCSVEQGDRYGYTFGSGTRLTVV.

This clonotype turned up a few times. The chain employs TRBV27 and TRBJ2-7; 13 bases line up with TRBD2. Per germline, CDR1 MNHEY and CDR2 SMNVEV (reference sequence). The CDR3 has 13 amino acids. J was trimmed by 7 bases and V by 6 bases; bases with no gene match: 3. The CDR3 reads CASRLAGGPEQYF. The CDR3 region has the DNA TGTGCCAGCAGACTAGCGGGGGGGCCAGAGCAGTACTTC.

The chain recombines TRBV12-3 or TRBV12-4 with TRBJ1-1; no definite D call. This CDR3 spans 12 amino acids. V lost 3 bases, J lost 10 bases, and 12 bases lay in between. The CDR3 loop is CASSFSGGRAFF. CDR3 sequence (DNA): TGTGCCAGCAGTTTTTCGGGTGGAAGAGCTTTCTTT.

The V gene is TRBV7-9, the J gene TRBJ2-7; maybe TRBD1 (5 bases). The V and J ends lost 3 bases and 2 bases respectively, with 11 bases between them. CDR1 and CDR2 (germline): SEHNR, FQNEAQ (reference sequence). This CDR3 region has 14 residues. CDR3: CASSFRQTAYEQYF. The CDR3 DNA sequence: TGTGCCAGCAGCTTTAGACAGACGGCCTACGAGCAGTACTTC.

The J gene is TRBJ2-1, the V gene TRBV5-1; 7 bases agree with TRBD1. V was clipped by 6 bases and J by 2 bases; unmatched bases: 5. CDR3 length: 14 amino acids. CDR1 and CDR2 from the germline V gene are SGHRS and YFSETQ. CDR3 loop: CASKRQGPYNEQFF. CDR3 DNA sequence: TGCGCCAGCAAAAGACAGGGACCCTACAATGAGCAGTTCTTC.

The rearrangement joins TRBV10-3 to TRBJ1-6, with TRBD1 identical over 8 bases. Germline V lookup: CDR1 ENHRY, CDR2 SYGVKD. The CDR3 has 13 residues. J was trimmed by 11 bases and V by 6 bases; bases with no gene match: 6. CDR3 sequence: CAIRDRDSAPLHF. The CDR3 DNA follows: TGTGCCATCAGGGACAGGGATTCGGCACCCCTCCACTTT.

In this sample, this clonotype turned up a few times. The chain couples TRBV6-2 or TRBV6-3 to TRBJ2-7; no clear D gene. Germline-derived CDR1 and CDR2 are MNHEY and SVGEGT. The CDR3 contains 15 residues. V lost 6 bases to trimming and J lost 5 bases, with 20 bases between them. The CDR3 spells CASSLPVSHFDEQYF. The CDR3, as DNA: TGTGCCAGCAGCCTACCGGTGAGCCACTTCGACGAGCAGTACTTC.

V is TRBV20-1 and J is TRBJ2-3; the D is unclear. From germline, CDR1 is DFQATT and CDR2 SNEGSKA (reference sequence). V was cut by 6 bases and J by 0 bases, with 10 bases left in between. The CDR3 contains 13 residues. The CDR3 loop is CSAAMGSTDTQYF. CDR3 in DNA: TGCAGTGCAGCGATGGGGAGCACAGATACGCAGTATTTT.

This chain connects TRBV6-1 to TRBJ2-7; D tentatively fits TRBD1 or TRBD2 (6 bases each). Germline V lookup: CDR1 MNHNS, CDR2 SASEGT. The CDR3 is 13 amino acids. Trimming shortened V by 8 bases and J by 3 bases, and 14 bases separated the two germline ends. The CDR3 DNA is TGTGCCAGCCTGCGGGACAACATCTACGAGCAGTACTTC. Encoded protein: CASLRDNIYEQYF.

This clonotype was counted between two and nine times. The V call is TRBV5-1, the J call TRBJ1-2, with 9 bases identical to TRBD1. The CDR3 spans 15 residues. Germline CDR1 reads SGHRS; CDR2 reads YFSETQ. The V gene end was trimmed by 4 bases and the J gene end by 4 bases; junction bases not matched to a gene: 8. CDR3 in DNA: TGCGCCAGCAGCCCCGGGGACAGGGAGAGCTATGGCTACACCTTC. It is translated as CASSPGDRESYGYTF.

V gene TRBV6-5 combines with J gene TRBJ2-1; the D gene is possibly TRBD2 (5 bases). Germline V gives CDR1 MNHEY, CDR2 SVGAGI. The CDR3 has 16 amino acids. Trimming pared 0 bases from V and 5 bases from J, leaving 14 bases between. CDR3 amino acids: CASSYSIHRGDNEQFF. The CDR3 DNA reads TGTGCCAGCAGTTACTCGATACACCGGGGAGACAATGAGCAGTTCTTC.

This clonotype turned up a few times. The J gene is TRBJ1-6, the V gene TRBV7-2; 11 bases fit TRBD1. CDR1 is SGHTA and CDR2 is FQGNSA in the germline V gene. This CDR3 comprises 15 residues. The V gene end was trimmed by 4 bases and the J gene end by 9 bases; junction bases not matched to a gene: 5. Here the CDR3 reads CASSSDGTGGSPLHF. The CDR3 DNA sequence: TGTGCCAGCAGCTCCGACGGGACAGGGGGTTCACCCCTCCACTTT.

The genes are TRBV7-9 and TRBJ2-7, with 11 bases fitting TRBD1. This CDR3 contains 16 residues. Germline trimming cut 5 bases from V and 0 bases from J; bases unmatched to any gene: 6. CDR1 SEHNR and CDR2 FQNEAQ come from the germline V gene (reference sequence). This CDR3 is CASSPGTGGVSYEQYF. The CDR3, as DNA: TGTGCCAGCAGCCCCGGGACAGGGGGGGTCTCCTACGAGCAGTACTTC.

A few counts support this clonotype. The chain combines TRBV29-1 with TRBJ2-7; 11 nucleotides align to TRBD1. Germline assignment: CDR1 SQVTM and CDR2 ANQGSEA. This CDR3 spans 15 amino acids. V dropped 3 bases and J dropped 7; count of bases not matched to a gene: 11. The CDR3 spells CSVDSGTGGAGEQYF. CDR3 DNA sequence: TGCAGCGTTGATTCGGGGACAGGGGGAGCAGGGGAGCAGTACTTC.

This clonotype was found many times. The chain carries TRBV5-1 and TRBJ2-7; 8 bases line up with TRBD1. This CDR3 contains 14 residues. Germline assignment: CDR1 SGHRS and CDR2 YFSETQ. J lost 1 base, V lost 2 bases, and 2 bases had no gene match. The CDR3 loop is CASSFGDRSYEQYF. The CDR3 DNA is TGCGCCAGCAGCTTCGGGGACAGGTCCTACGAGCAGTACTTC.

The chain carries TRBV12-3 or TRBV12-4 and TRBJ1-4; D is ambiguous. This CDR3 has 13 residues. V was cut by 3 bases and J by 7 bases, with 9 bases left in between. CDR3 DNA sequence: TGTGCCAGCAGTTTGTTGGCAGGTGAAAAACTGTTTTTT. Its translation: CASSLLAGEKLFF.

The chain has TRBV7-2 and TRBJ2-7, with TRBD2 identical over 7 bases. The V and J ends lost 5 bases and 0 bases, in that order; junction bases with no gene match: 7. CDR3 size: 15 residues. The germline gives CDR1 SGHTA, CDR2 FQGNSA. CDR3 protein: CASSPLAGTSYEQYF. The CDR3, as DNA: TGTGCCAGCAGCCCCTTAGCGGGTACCTCCTACGAGCAGTACTTC.

The chain links TRBV20-1 to TRBJ2-3; the D gene is possibly TRBD2 (6 bases). Trimming removed 3 bases at V and 0 bases at J, with 16 bases between. The CDR3 loop spans 16 amino acids. CDR1 and CDR2 from the germline V gene are DFQATT and SNEGSKA (reference sequence). The CDR3 nucleotides are TGCAGTGCTAGCGGTATGATAGCGGCTAGCACAGATACGCAGTATTTT. This translates into CSASGMIAASTDTQYF.

This clonotype has at least ten counts. V and J are TRBV12-3 or TRBV12-4 and TRBJ2-7, with D unclear. This CDR3 comprises 11 residues. Trimming took 4 bases from V and 7 from J, leaving 8 bases between them. As DNA, the CDR3 is TGTGCCAGCAGTTCCGCAGTGGAGCAGTACTTC. This translates into CASSSAVEQYF.